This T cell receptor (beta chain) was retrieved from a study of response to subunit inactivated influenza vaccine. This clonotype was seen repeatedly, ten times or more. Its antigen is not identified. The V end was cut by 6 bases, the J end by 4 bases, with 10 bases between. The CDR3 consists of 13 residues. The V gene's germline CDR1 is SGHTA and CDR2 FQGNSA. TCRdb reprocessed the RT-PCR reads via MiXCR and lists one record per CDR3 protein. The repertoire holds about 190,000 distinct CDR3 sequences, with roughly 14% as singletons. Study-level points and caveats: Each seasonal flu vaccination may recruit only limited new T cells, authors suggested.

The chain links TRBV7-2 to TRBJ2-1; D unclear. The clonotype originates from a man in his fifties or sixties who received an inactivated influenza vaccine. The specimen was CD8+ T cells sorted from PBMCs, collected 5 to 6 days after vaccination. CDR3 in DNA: TGTGCCAGCAGTCGAGATCAGTACAATGAGCAGTTCTTC. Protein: CASSRDQYNEQFF. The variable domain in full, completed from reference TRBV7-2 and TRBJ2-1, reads GAGVSQSPSNKVTEKGKDVELRCDPISGHTALYWYRQSLGQGLEFLIYFQGNSAPDKSGLPSDRFSAERTGGSVSTLTIQRTQQEDSAVYLCASSRDQYNEQFFGPGTRLTVL.